This entry describes one T cell receptor beta chain. Next came a second PCR, run for roughly 6 to 11 cycles, which used a sample-barcoded 5' primer along with a J-beta primer mix. With 12 random nucleotides, a template-switch adaptor tagged each individual cDNA molecule. TCRdb re-called the 5' RACE reads through MiXCR, storing one row per CDR3 protein. The table records around 1,000,000 distinct CDR3 sequences, roughly a quarter of them present only once. The source of the sample is a study of blood T cells in healthy people across ages. The junction had 3 bases not matched to a gene; V was cut back by 0 bases and J by 4 bases. From germline, CDR1 is MGHRA and CDR2 YSYEKL. The CDR3 is 14 residues long. These data were likewise used in another study, on T cells of mothers and their children.

Input material: blood. The gene calls are TRBV4-1 and TRBJ2-7; 7 nucleotides line up with TRBD1. The receptor's source is a girl aged 2 to 10 in good health. CDR3 coding DNA: TGCGCCAGCAGCCAAGAACAGGGGCCGTACGAGCAGTACTTC. It specifies CASSQEQGPYEQYF.